This passage covers 13 T cell receptor beta chains from one sample sequenced in a study of blood T cell repertoires in COVID-19. The assay was immunoSEQ multiplex PCR, and TCRdb's table has in-frame clones only and misses some. Counted here are around 500,000 clones, 70% to 90% occurring once; the ten biggest clones make up 3.2%. Specimen: peripheral blood. Every receptor here comes from a human donor in a cohort sampled during active COVID-19.

V gene TRBV25-1 combines with J gene TRBJ2-2, with 7 bases identical to TRBD2. The CDR3 length is 15 residues. CDR1 and CDR2 from the germline V gene are MGHDK and SYGVNS. J lost 8 bases, V lost 3 bases, and 9 bases had no gene match. CDR3 region: CASSDHPLLAGELFF. The CDR3 DNA follows: TGTGCCAGCAGTGACCACCCCCTACTAGCGGGGGAGCTGTTTTTT. The full variable domain, rest sourced from reference TRBV25-1 and TRBJ2-2, is EADIYQTPRYLVIGTGKKITLECSQTMGHDKMYWYQQDPGMELHLIHYSYGVNSTEKGDLSSESTVSRIRTEHFPLTLESARPSHTSQYLCASSDHPLLAGELFFGEGSRLTVL.

CDR3 amino acids: CASRPRGGINTGELFF. The CDR3 DNA reads as TGTGCCAGCAGACCGCGCGGAGGGATAAACACCGGGGAGCTGTTTTTT. The chain couples TRBV7-3 to TRBJ2-2; the D gene is possibly TRBD2 (6 bases). CDR3 size: 16 residues. Germline V gene sequence: CDR1 SGHTA, CDR2 FQGTGA. Trimming removed 6 bases at V and 2 bases at J, with 16 bases between.

The chain couples TRBV9 to TRBJ2-1; possibly TRBD2 for D (6 bases). This CDR3 comprises 14 residues. Germline lookup yields CDR1 SGDLS and CDR2 YYNGEE. V dropped 0 bases and J dropped 10 bases, with 14 bases sitting between them. The CDR3 loop reads CASSVATEAGEQFF. The CDR3, as DNA: TGTGCCAGCAGCGTAGCTACGGAGGCGGGAGAGCAGTTCTTC. The whole variable domain, remainder taken from reference TRBV9 and TRBJ2-1, is DSGVTQTPKHLITATGQRVTLRCSPRSGDLSVYWYQQSLDQGLQFLIQYYNGEERAKGNILERFSAQQFPDLHSELNLSSLELGDSALYFCASSVATEAGEQFFGPGTRLTVL.

The chain combines TRBV28 with TRBJ1-4, with D possibly matching TRBD1 (5 bases). CDR3 size: 15 residues. V lost 6 bases to trimming and J lost 0 bases, with 11 bases between them. Germline V gives CDR1 MDHEN, CDR2 SYDVKM. CDR3 sequence: CASRDGGATNEKLFF. The CDR3 nucleotides are TGTGCCAGCAGGGATGGGGGGGCAACTAATGAAAAACTGTTTTTT.

This CDR3 reads CASSVSFTGELFF. The CDR3 nucleotides read TGTGCCAGCAGCGTCAGTTTCACCGGGGAGCTGTTTTTT. V and J are TRBV28 and TRBJ2-2; no firm D call. V was shortened by 6 bases and J by 4 bases, with 9 bases between the two germline ends. The CDR3 contains 13 residues. Germline V gives CDR1 MDHEN, CDR2 SYDVKM. The full variable domain, with the rest looked up from reference TRBV28 and TRBJ2-2, is DVKVTQSSRYLVKRTGEKVFLECVQDMDHENMFWYRQDPGLGLRLIYFSYDVKMKEKGDIPEGYSVSREKKERFSLILESASTNQTSMYLCASSVSFTGELFFGEGSRLTVL.

A single count supports this clone. The chain joins TRBV7-2 to TRBJ2-1, with a possible D match to TRBD2 (6 bases). Germline loops: CDR1 SGHTA, CDR2 FQGNSA. The CDR3 loop spans 15 amino acids. Deletions cut 2 bases from V and 4 bases from J, with 12 bases between. In nucleotides, the CDR3 is TGTGCCAGCAGCTTACAAGGGACTGCTTACAATGAGCAGTTCTTC. Amino acid sequence: CASSLQGTAYNEQFF.

The J gene is TRBJ2-4, the V gene TRBV25-1; D may be TRBD2 (5 bases). The germline gives CDR1 MGHDK, CDR2 SYGVNS. The length of the CDR3 is 13 residues. Trimming shortened V by 3 bases and J by 5 bases, and 8 bases separated the two germline ends. The CDR3, as DNA: TGTGCCAGCAGTGATGCGGGTCAAAACATTCAGTACTTC. It yields the protein CASSDAGQNIQYF.

In regard to this clone: One end of the junction varies from germline; a read error may be responsible. The CDR3 region is CASSPLGGQPISGANVLTF. Written as DNA, the CDR3 is TGTGCTAGCAGCCCTCTCGGCGGGCAGCCAATCTCTGGGGCCAACGTCCTGACTTTC. This chain uses TRBV7-7 with TRBJ2-6; D perhaps matches TRBD2 (5 bases). Germline CDR1 and CDR2: SSHAT and FNYEAQ (reference sequence). The CDR3 has 19 amino acids.

The chain couples TRBV6-5 to TRBJ1-5, with D possibly matching TRBD1 (5 bases). Looked up from germline, CDR1 is MNHEY and CDR2 is SVGAGI. The ends were cut back, 6 bases at V and 3 bases at J, with 15 bases in the middle. CDR3 length: 15 amino acids. Here the CDR3 DNA reads TGTGCCAGCAGCCTTTACAGGACCTCCAATCAGCCCCAGCATTTT. It encodes CASSLYRTSNQPQHF.

J is TRBJ1-5 and V is TRBV15; 7 nucleotides match TRBD1. J was trimmed by 3 bases and V by 3 bases; bases with no gene match: 11. The CDR3 is made up of 17 amino acids. Germline assignment: CDR1 LNHNV and CDR2 YYDKDF (reference sequence). CDR3 DNA sequence: TGTGCCACCAGCAGTAGAAGACAGGGTCCCTACAATCAGCCCCAGCATTTT. It specifies CATSSRRQGPYNQPQHF.

The chain carries TRBV5-1 and TRBJ2-5, with 9 positions matching TRBD2. V gave up 1 base and J gave up 5 bases; unmatched junction bases: 6. This CDR3 spans 15 amino acids. Germline-derived CDR1 and CDR2 are SGHRS and YFSETQ. The CDR3 is CASSLSGGRDETQYF. As DNA, the CDR3 is TGCGCCAGCAGCTTGTCGGGCGGGAGGGACGAGACCCAGTACTTC.

V and J are TRBV18 and TRBJ1-5, with 9 bases matching TRBD1. This CDR3 has 19 amino acids. Unmatched junction bases numbered 15, after V lost 3 bases and J lost 3 bases. The germline CDR1 and CDR2 sequences are KGHSH and LQKENI. CDR3 protein: CASSPKIPGDREINQPQHF. The CDR3 DNA reads TGTGCCAGCTCACCTAAAATCCCCGGGGACAGGGAGATCAATCAGCCCCAGCATTTT.

The rearrangement uses TRBV7-9 and TRBJ1-1; 8 bases line up with TRBD1. Germline V gene sequence: CDR1 SEHNR, CDR2 FQNEAQ (reference sequence). The CDR3 consists of 15 residues. The ends lost 2 bases at V and 7 bases at J; junction bases unmatched: 9. In DNA, the CDR3 is TGTGCCAGCAGCTTACGGACAGGGTATCTAGGTGAAGCTTTCTTT. Translated, it gives CASSLRTGYLGEAFF.